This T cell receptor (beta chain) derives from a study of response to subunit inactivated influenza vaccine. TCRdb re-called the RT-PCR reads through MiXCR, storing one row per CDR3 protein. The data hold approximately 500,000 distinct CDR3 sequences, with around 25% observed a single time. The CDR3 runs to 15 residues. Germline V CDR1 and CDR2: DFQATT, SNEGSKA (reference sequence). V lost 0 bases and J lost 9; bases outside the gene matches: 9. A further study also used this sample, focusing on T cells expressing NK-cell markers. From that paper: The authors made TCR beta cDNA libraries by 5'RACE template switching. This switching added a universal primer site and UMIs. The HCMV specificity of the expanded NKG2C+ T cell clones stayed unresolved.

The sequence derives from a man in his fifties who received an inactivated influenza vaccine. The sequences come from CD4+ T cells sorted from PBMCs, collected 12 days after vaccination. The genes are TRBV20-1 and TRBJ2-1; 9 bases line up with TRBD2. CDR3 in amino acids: CSARDGTSLSSEQFF. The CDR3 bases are TGCAGTGCTAGAGATGGGACTAGCCTGTCATCTGAGCAGTTCTTC.